The rows below give T cell receptor beta chains drawn from one sample of a study of T-cell memory formation after mild COVID-19. TCRdb fed the 5' RACE reads into MiXCR, producing one record per CDR3 protein. The sample includes around 250,000 distinct CDR3 sequences, less than 20% seen only once; the top ten take less than 2.5%. The specimen sequenced was PBMCs or a T cell subset sorted from them (not recorded which). The receptors here all came from an adult woman who had mild COVID-19 (a few samples of this study predate the infection). Cell type and time point are not known. CDR3s include the opening cysteine and the closing phenylalanine or tryptophan. A D gene is named only where the DNA matches it firmly. A row's size may be missing; if present it is once, few, many or a size class.

d_call,clone_size,j_call,v_call,cdr3_aa,cdr3_nt
TRBD2,few,TRBJ2-7,TRBV7-8,CASTPLAVAYEQYF,TGTGCCAGCACGCCTCTAGCGGTAGCCTACGAGCAGTACTTC
NA,NA,TRBJ1-2,TRBV7-8,CASSGRGFRDSSRGYTF,TGTGCCAGCAGCGGTCGAGGCTTCCGGGACTCTTCGCGTGGCTACACCTTC
NA,NA,TRBJ2-2,TRBV5-1,CASSPTPVTVGELFF,TGCGCCAGCAGTCCTACCCCGGTAACTGTCGGGGAGCTGTTTTTT
NA,many,TRBJ1-1,TRBV30,CAWSVWLNTEAFF,TGTGCCTGGAGTGTCTGGCTGAACACTGAAGCTTTCTTT
NA,few,TRBJ2-1,TRBV7-2,CASSSRNSEKWFF,TGTGCCAGCAGCTCCCGGAACTCAGAGAAGTGGTTCTTC
TRBD1,few,TRBJ2-7,TRBV5-1,CASSEAQGYEQYF,TGCGCCAGCAGCGAGGCACAGGGGTACGAGCAGTACTTC
NA,many,TRBJ2-7,TRBV15,CATSRVPQSYEQYF,TGTGCCACCAGCAGAGTTCCACAGTCCTACGAGCAGTACTTC
TRBD1,NA,TRBJ1-3,TRBV7-9,CASSRSTGGLDTIYF,TGTGCCAGCAGCCGGTCGACAGGGGGCCTGGACACCATATATTTT
TRBD1,NA,TRBJ2-1,TRBV12-3/TRBV12-4,CASSQPQGVRSYNEQFF,TGTGCCAGCAGCCAACCTCAGGGGGTTAGATCCTACAATGAGCAGTTCTTC
TRBD2,NA,TRBJ2-1,TRBV5-4,CASSWGTSGEQFF,TGTGCCAGCAGCTGGGGGACTAGCGGGGAGCAGTTCTTC
TRBD1,many,TRBJ2-7,TRBV7-2,CASRRGTDSYEQYF,TGTGCCAGCAGAAGGGGGACAGACTCCTACGAGCAGTACTTC
TRBD2,few,TRBJ2-6,TRBV7-8,CASSPGRGGSGANVLTF,TGTGCCAGCTCCCCCGGGCGGGGGGGTTCTGGGGCCAACGTCCTGACTTTC
TRBD1,NA,TRBJ2-7,TRBV6-5,CASSYSGTGARYEQYF,TGTGCCAGCAGTTACTCCGGGACAGGGGCAAGGTACGAGCAGTACTTC
NA,few,TRBJ1-5,TRBV12-3/TRBV12-4,CASSSGTVERPQHF,TGTGCCAGCAGTTCCGGGACCGTGGAGCGGCCCCAGCATTTT
NA,few,TRBJ2-7,TRBV5-1,CASSLWGLGGAYEQYF,TGCGCCAGCAGCTTGTGGGGGCTCGGCGGGGCCTACGAGCAGTACTTC
TRBD1,few,TRBJ2-5,TRBV29-1,CSVAWTGSGETQYF,TGCAGCGTTGCCTGGACAGGGTCGGGGGAGACCCAGTACTTC
TRBD1,NA,TRBJ2-7,TRBV20-1,CSASPPGQGAYYEQYF,TGCAGTGCTAGCCCTCCGGGACAGGGGGCTTATTACGAGCAGTACTTC
NA,few,TRBJ1-1,TRBV12-3/TRBV12-4,CASSQNSGLGTEAFF,TGTGCCAGCAGTCAAAACTCAGGGTTGGGCACTGAAGCTTTCTTT
TRBD2,few,TRBJ2-7,TRBV11-2,CASSLELAGAGEQYF,TGTGCCAGCAGCTTAGAACTAGCGGGAGCCGGCGAGCAGTACTTC
NA,few,TRBJ2-2,TRBV6-6,CASSPAGSPGELFF,TGTGCCAGCAGCCCGGCCGGGAGCCCCGGGGAGCTGTTTTTT
TRBD1,many,TRBJ1-6,TRBV20-1,CSARDRGSYNSPLHF,TGCAGTGCTAGAGACAGGGGGTCCTATAATTCACCCCTCCACTTT
TRBD1,few,TRBJ2-1,TRBV5-4,CASSFRGEQFF,TGTGCCAGCAGCTTCAGGGGGGAGCAGTTCTTC
NA,few,TRBJ2-7,TRBV5-1,CASSLEGGASEQYF,TGCGCCAGCAGCTTGGAAGGCGGGGCTAGCGAGCAGTACTTC
NA,NA,TRBJ1-2,TRBV20-1,CSARAGTNYGYTF,TGCAGTGCTAGGGCCGGAACTAACTATGGCTACACCTTC
TRBD1,few,TRBJ1-1,TRBV11-2,CASSQTGGSRSTEAFF,TGTGCCAGCAGCCAGACAGGGGGTAGTAGGAGCACTGAAGCTTTCTTT
NA,few,TRBJ1-5,TRBV27,CASSSGLFSNQPQHF,TGTGCCAGCAGTTCGGGTCTATTTAGCAATCAGCCCCAGCATTTT
TRBD1,NA,TRBJ1-2,TRBV18,CASSPSQGASNYGYTF,TGTGCCAGCTCACCATCTCAGGGGGCCAGCAACTATGGCTACACCTTC
NA,few,TRBJ2-1,TRBV12-3/TRBV12-4,CASSFGDFDEQFF,TGTGCCAGCAGTTTCGGTGATTTTGATGAGCAGTTCTTC
TRBD2,few,TRBJ2-1,TRBV12-3/TRBV12-4,CASSFPPSGMGNEQFF,TGTGCCAGCAGTTTCCCGCCTAGCGGGATGGGGAATGAGCAGTTCTTC
TRBD2,few,TRBJ2-3,TRBV12-3/TRBV12-4,CASSFRAGGPDTQYF,TGTGCCAGCAGTTTCAGAGCGGGAGGGCCAGATACGCAGTATTTT
TRBD2,NA,TRBJ2-1,TRBV7-2,CASSLDGGAYNEQFF,TGTGCCAGCAGCTTAGACGGGGGGGCCTACAATGAGCAGTTCTTC
NA,few,TRBJ1-4,TRBV3-1,CASSHYSVVSGKLFF,TGTGCCAGCAGCCACTACAGCGTCGTATCGGGAAAACTGTTTTTT
NA,few,TRBJ2-3,TRBV25-1,CASSEQADTQYF,TGTGCCAGCAGTGAGCAGGCAGATACGCAGTATTTT
NA,NA,TRBJ2-3,TRBV6-5,CASRGTFTDTQYF,TGTGCCAGCAGAGGAACCTTCACAGATACGCAGTATTTT
TRBD1,few,TRBJ1-6,TRBV3-1,CASSPRTGSNSPLHF,TGTGCCAGCAGCCCACGGACAGGGTCAAATTCACCCCTCCACTTT
NA,few,TRBJ2-2,TRBV7-9,CASTHPTRNTGELFF,TGTGCCAGCACCCATCCGACCCGTAACACCGGGGAGCTGTTTTTT
NA,NA,TRBJ1-5,TRBV2,CASSDRSSNQPQHF,TGTGCCAGCAGTGACCGCAGTAGCAATCAGCCCCAGCATTTT
TRBD1,NA,TRBJ2-7,TRBV3-1,CASSQVALSDRSYEQYF,TGTGCCAGCAGCCAAGTGGCTCTATCGGACAGGTCCTACGAGCAGTACTTC
NA,NA,TRBJ2-1,TRBV27,CASSLASHTRGRDNEQFF,TGTGCCAGCAGTTTAGCCTCCCACACCAGGGGCAGGGACAATGAGCAGTTCTTC
NA,NA,TRBJ2-7,TRBV6-5,CGAGQGPFWEQYF,TGTGGTGCGGGGCAGGGTCCATTTTGGGAGCAGTACTTC
NA,NA,TRBJ2-4,TRBV9,CASSPLEGHIQYF,TGTGCCAGCAGCCCTCTTGAGGGTCACATTCAGTACTTC
TRBD2,many,TRBJ2-7,TRBV7-2,CASSKTSGSSGYEQYF,TGTGCCAGCAGCAAGACTAGCGGGTCCTCCGGGTACGAGCAGTACTTC